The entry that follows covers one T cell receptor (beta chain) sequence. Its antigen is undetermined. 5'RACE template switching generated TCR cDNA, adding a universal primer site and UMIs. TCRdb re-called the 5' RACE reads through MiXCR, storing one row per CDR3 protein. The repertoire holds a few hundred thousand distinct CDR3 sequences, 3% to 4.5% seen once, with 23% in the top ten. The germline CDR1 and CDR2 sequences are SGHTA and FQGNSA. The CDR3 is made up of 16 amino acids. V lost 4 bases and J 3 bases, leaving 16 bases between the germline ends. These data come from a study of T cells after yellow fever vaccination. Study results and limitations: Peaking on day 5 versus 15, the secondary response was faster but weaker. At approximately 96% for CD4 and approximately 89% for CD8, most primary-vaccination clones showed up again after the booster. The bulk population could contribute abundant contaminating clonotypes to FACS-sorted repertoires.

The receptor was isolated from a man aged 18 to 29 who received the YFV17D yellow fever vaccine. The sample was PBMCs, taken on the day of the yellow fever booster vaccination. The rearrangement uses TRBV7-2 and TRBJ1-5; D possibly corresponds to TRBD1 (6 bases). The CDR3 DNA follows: TGTGCCAGCAGCTCGTCTCAAACAGGGTCCAATCAGCCCCAGCATTTT. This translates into CASSSSQTGSNQPQHF.